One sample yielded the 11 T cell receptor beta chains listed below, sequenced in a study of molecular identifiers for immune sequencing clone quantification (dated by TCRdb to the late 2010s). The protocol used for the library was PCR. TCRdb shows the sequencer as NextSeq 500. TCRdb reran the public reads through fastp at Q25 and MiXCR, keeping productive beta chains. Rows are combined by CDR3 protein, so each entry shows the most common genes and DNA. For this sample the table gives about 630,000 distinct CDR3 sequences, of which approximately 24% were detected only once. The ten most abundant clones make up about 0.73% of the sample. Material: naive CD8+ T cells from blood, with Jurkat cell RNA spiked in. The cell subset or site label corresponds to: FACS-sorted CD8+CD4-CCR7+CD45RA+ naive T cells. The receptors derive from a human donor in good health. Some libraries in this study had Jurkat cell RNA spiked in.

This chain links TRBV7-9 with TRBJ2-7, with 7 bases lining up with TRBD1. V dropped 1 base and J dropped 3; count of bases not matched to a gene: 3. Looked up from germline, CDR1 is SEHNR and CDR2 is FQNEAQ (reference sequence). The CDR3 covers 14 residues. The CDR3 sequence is CASSLESGGYEQYF. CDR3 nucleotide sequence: TGTGCCAGCAGCTTAGAATCAGGGGGCTACGAGCAGTACTTC.

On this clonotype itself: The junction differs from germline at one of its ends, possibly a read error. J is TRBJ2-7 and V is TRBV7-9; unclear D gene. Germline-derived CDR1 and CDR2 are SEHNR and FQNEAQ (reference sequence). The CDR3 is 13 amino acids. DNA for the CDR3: TGTGCCACCAGCTTAGGCAGGTCCTACGAGCACTACTTC. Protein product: CATSLGRSYEHYF.

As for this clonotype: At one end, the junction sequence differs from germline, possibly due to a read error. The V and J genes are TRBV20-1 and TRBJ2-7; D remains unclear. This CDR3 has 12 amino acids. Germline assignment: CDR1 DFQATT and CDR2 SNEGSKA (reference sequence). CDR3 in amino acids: CCARLSGSEQYF. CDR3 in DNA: TGCTGTGCTAGGTTGTCCGGATCGGAGCAGTACTTC.

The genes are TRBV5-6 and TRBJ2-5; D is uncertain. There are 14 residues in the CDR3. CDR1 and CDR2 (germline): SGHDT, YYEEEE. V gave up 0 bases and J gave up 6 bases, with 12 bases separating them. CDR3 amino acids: CASSLGQGFKTQYF. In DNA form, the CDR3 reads TGTGCCAGCAGCTTGGGACAAGGGTTTAAGACCCAGTACTTC.

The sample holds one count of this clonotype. In DNA, the CDR3 is TGTGCCAGCAGTTACTCCCATCCCGGCAGGGGCACTGAAGCTTTCTTT. It encodes CASSYSHPGRGTEAFF. The chain carries TRBV6-5 and TRBJ1-1; D is possibly TRBD1 (6 bases). V lost 0 bases, J lost 4 bases, and 15 bases lay in between. This CDR3 contains 16 residues. Germline CDR1 is MNHEY and CDR2 is SVGAGI.

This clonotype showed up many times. The CDR3 sequence is CASSSLQVNQETQYF. Here the CDR3 DNA reads TGTGCCAGCAGTTCTCTCCAGGTAAACCAAGAGACCCAGTACTTC. The gene calls are TRBV28 and TRBJ2-5; D gene ambiguous. Trimming took 4 bases from V and 0 from J, leaving 12 bases between them. The germline V gene encodes CDR1 MDHEN and CDR2 SYDVKM. The CDR3 is 15 amino acids.

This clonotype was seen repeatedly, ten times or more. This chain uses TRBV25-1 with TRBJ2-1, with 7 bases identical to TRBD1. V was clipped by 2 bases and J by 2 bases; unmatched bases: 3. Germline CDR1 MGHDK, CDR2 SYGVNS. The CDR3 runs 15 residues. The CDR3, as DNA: TGTGCCAGCAGTGAAAGGGGGCTGACCTACAATGAGCAGTTCTTC. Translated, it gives CASSERGLTYNEQFF. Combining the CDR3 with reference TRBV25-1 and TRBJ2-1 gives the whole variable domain EADIYQTPRYLVIGTGKKITLECSQTMGHDKMYWYQQDPGMELHLIHYSYGVNSTEKGDLSSESTVSRIRTEHFPLTLESARPSHTSQYLCASSERGLTYNEQFFGPGTRLTVL.

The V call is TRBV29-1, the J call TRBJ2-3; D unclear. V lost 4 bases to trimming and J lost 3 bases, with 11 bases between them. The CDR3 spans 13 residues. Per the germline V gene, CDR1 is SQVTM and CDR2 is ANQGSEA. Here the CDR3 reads CSVVVAVTDTQYF. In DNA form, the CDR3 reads TGCAGCGTTGTCGTGGCCGTTACAGATACGCAGTATTTT.

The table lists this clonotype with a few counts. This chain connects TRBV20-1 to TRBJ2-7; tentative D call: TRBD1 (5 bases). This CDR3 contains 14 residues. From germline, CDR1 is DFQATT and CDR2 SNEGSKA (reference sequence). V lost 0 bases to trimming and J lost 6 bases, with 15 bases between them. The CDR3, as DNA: TGCAGTGCTAGAGATTTACAGGCTATAAGCGAGCAGTACTTC. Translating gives CSARDLQAISEQYF.

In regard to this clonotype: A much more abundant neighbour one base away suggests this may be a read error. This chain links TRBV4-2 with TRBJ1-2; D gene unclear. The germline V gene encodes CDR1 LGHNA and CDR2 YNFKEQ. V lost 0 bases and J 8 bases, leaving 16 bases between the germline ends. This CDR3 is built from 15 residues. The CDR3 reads CASSQDSSSLGGYTF. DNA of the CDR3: TGTGCCAGCAGCCAAGACTCTTCCAGCCTGGGGGGCTACACCTTC.

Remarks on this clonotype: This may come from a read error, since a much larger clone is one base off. CDR3 amino acids: CASSMLGGRAGTYEQSF. The CDR3 region has the DNA TGTGCCAGTAGTATGCTCGGAGGTCGGGCGGGGACCTACGAGCAGTCCTTC. The chain carries TRBV19 and TRBJ2-7; D may be TRBD2 (6 bases). CDR3 length: 17 residues. Germline-derived CDR1 and CDR2 are LNHDA and SQIVND (reference sequence).